This TCR beta chain was found in a study of T cell responses to AZD1222 COVID-19 vaccine. Assay used: immunoSEQ multiplex PCR; TCRdb lists only in-frame clones, some missing. The sample holds about 100,000 clones; approximately 90% are singletons and the top ten take approximately 15%. The CDR3 is made up of 12 amino acids. Germline V gene data show CDR1 as GTSNPN and CDR2 as SVGIG (reference sequence). Germline trimming cut 5 bases from V and 10 bases from J; bases unmatched to any gene: 5. The clonotype was recovered from an adult in good health. The rearrangement uses TRBV30 and TRBJ1-6; 7 bases match TRBD1. The sequencing here drew on peripheral blood, taken on day 0 of AZD1222 vaccination. The CDR3 bases are TGTGCCTGGTCGACAGGGTTCTCACCCCTCCACTTT. Translating it yields CAWSTGFSPLHF.